This T cell receptor beta chain was profiled in a study of cytotoxic CD8 clonotypes in ibrutinib-treated CLL. CDR3 length: 14 residues. Germline V gene sequence: CDR1 SEHNR, CDR2 FQNEAQ (reference sequence). Trimming shortened V by 8 bases and J by 0 bases, and 10 bases separated the two germline ends. This table comes from immunoSEQ multiplex PCR, and its TCRdb copy is limited to in-frame clones, with some not included. The sample lists about 160,000 clones, roughly 86% occurring once. This clone has more than one count but fewer than ten. This chain joins TRBV7-9 and TRBJ1-4; D gene unclear. The TCR was taken from a human donor with chronic lymphocytic leukemia. Material: PBMCs, obtained after 12 months of ibrutinib treatment. CDR3 region: CASGMITTNEKLFF. The CDR3 region has the DNA TGTGCCAGCGGTATGATTACAACTAATGAAAAACTGTTTTTT.